A single sample is the source of the 2 T cell receptor beta chains below, sequenced in a study of T cells in Graves' hyperthyroidism and ophthalmopathy. From RNA transcripts, TCR beta CDR3 regions were amplified. When the TCR CDR3 underwent first-round RT-PCR, the HTBI primer set was used. Each CDR3 protein gets one entry after TCRdb re-called the multiplex PCR reads with MiXCR. The sample holds 450,000 to 700,000 distinct CDR3 sequences, more than 45% seen once. Sequenced sample: peripheral blood or thyroid tissue (not recorded which). All receptors come from a woman between 18 and 30 years old with Graves' hyperthyroidism.

Concerning this clonotype itself: Because the CDR3 is missing its conserved closing phenylalanine or tryptophan, this is likely a read error. It is unclear where the CDR3 begins or ends on the DNA, so no DNA is shown, and the CDR3 is as TCRdb lists it. This chain connects TRBV10-3 to TRBJ1-1. The V gene's germline CDR1 is ENHRY and CDR2 SYGVKD. The CDR3 is 8 residues long, counting both termini. CDR3 amino acids: CAISDLIS.

This clonotype was picked up many times. The V call is TRBV4-1, the J call TRBJ1-6; D remains ambiguous. The CDR3 contains 17 residues. Trimming removed 1 base at V and 6 bases at J, with 16 bases between. Germline values: CDR1 MGHRA, CDR2 YSYEKL. The CDR3 is CASSQGVAYMSNSPLHF. CDR3 nucleotides: TGCGCCAGCAGCCAAGGAGTGGCCTATATGAGTAATTCACCCCTCCACTTT.